A selection of T cell receptor beta chains follows, all from one sample in a study of blood T cell repertoires in COVID-19. Sequenced by immunoSEQ multiplex PCR; TCRdb stores in-frame clones only, minus some. The table has tens of thousands of clones, under 90% seen once; the top ten hold about 2.5%. The sequenced sample was peripheral blood. These receptors originate from a human donor in a cohort sampled during active COVID-19. Both conserved end residues are part of each CDR3.

j_call | v_call | cdr3_aa
TRBJ2-7 | TRBV18 | CAASRDRGGEQYF
TRBJ1-5 | TRBV5-4 | CASSLGGELGNQPQHF
TRBJ2-1 | TRBV18 | CASSMTSGRANEQFF
TRBJ2-5 | TRBV7-3 | CASSSGPKETQYF
TRBJ2-5 | TRBV25-1 | CACGTSGSAQETQYF
TRBJ2-3 | TRBV27 | CASSTFAGSTDTQYF
TRBJ2-1 | TRBV6-4 | CASSVTGSYNEQFF
TRBJ2-1 | TRBV7-9 | CASSLVLGLLGGANDEQFF
TRBJ1-1 | TRBV20-1 | CSAGQNTEAFF
TRBJ2-7 | TRBV27 | CASRFGQGSYEQYF
TRBJ2-3 | TRBV5-8 | CASSFLRGKTDTQYF
TRBJ1-2 | TRBV5-4 | CASSFGRGQDGYTF
TRBJ2-5 | TRBV2 | CASSRRTGTETQYF
TRBJ1-2 | TRBV6-5 | CASSYSLTKSYGYTF
TRBJ2-2 | TRBV3-1/TRBV3-2 | CASSRPGGAGRELFF
TRBJ2-1 | TRBV9 | CASSVATSGSSYNEQFF
TRBJ2-3 | TRBV4-1 | CASSQEGGRGDTQYF
TRBJ2-6 | TRBV24-1 | CATSAGSGANVLTF
TRBJ1-2 | TRBV5-5 | CASSLVGEPNYGYTF
TRBJ1-5 | TRBV4-1 | CASSLQGLSNQPQHF
TRBJ2-7 | TRBV7-2 | CASSTQSSYEQYF
TRBJ2-5 | TRBV5-1 | CASSPTSGGRQETQYF
TRBJ2-2 | TRBV5-1 | CASSWTAENTGELFF
TRBJ2-7 | TRBV21-1 | CASSKGSRGRAGEQYF
TRBJ1-5 | TRBV5-1 | CASSLVSPGLGSNQPQHF
TRBJ2-3 | TRBV9 | CASSSRLAGATRGTDTQYF
TRBJ2-1 | TRBV4-1 | CASSQALRTSGTWGQFF